This T cell receptor (beta chain) was retrieved from a study of naive and memory T cell subsets. Study outcomes and limitations: Possibly reflecting memory cells re-expressing CD45RA, a few larger clonotypes occurred in naive repertoires, especially CD8.

The V end was cut by 2 bases, the J end by 4 bases, with 11 bases between. Looked up from germline, CDR1 is LNHNV and CDR2 is YYDKDF (reference sequence). CDR3 size: 14 residues. CD8 T cells were positively selected from what remained after CD4 positive selection. An equimolar mix of two oligonucleotides served as the beta constant-region primer for TRBC1 and TRBC2. Ligated cDNA was amplified by four rounds of PCR with nested alpha and beta constant-region primers and SP2. TCRdb reprocessed the UMI-ligation and nested PCR reads with MiXCR, giving one entry per CDR3 protein. The sample carries under 150,000 distinct CDR3 sequences, approximately 20% recorded once. Details on this clonotype: Its matching antigen is unknown.

The receptor's source is a human donor in good health. This chain uses TRBV15 with TRBJ2-5; D gene ambiguous. The sequencing input was naive CD8+ T cells from blood. CDR3 in amino acids: CATSRTGYGETQYF. In DNA form, the CDR3 reads TGTGCCACCAGCAGAACCGGCTACGGAGAGACCCAGTACTTC.